This TCR beta chain is drawn from a study of neurological immune-mediated disorders. Points from the study as a whole: A possible signature was seen in one related-CDR3 cluster, into which phylogenetic grouping placed the repertoires of 18 of 34 multiple sclerosis patients. TCR-beta repertoires seemed private in all groups, with no expanded CDR3 amino acid sequences shared.

Trimming shortened V by 2 bases and J by 3 bases, and 6 bases separated the two germline ends. Germline V gene lookup returns CDR1 SGHKS and CDR2 YYEKEE (reference sequence). This CDR3 has 13 amino acids. One entry per CDR3 protein results from TCRdb running MiXCR on the 5' RACE reads. Here the sample spans around 64,000 distinct CDR3 sequences, about 3% being singletons. This clonotype occurred many times. Its matching antigen is unknown. This clonotype was sampled from a woman aged 45-60 years with multiple sclerosis. J is TRBJ1-5 and V is TRBV5-5, with no clear D. The specimen was PBMCs. The CDR3 loop is CASSFAPNQPQHF. The CDR3, as DNA: TGTGCCAGCAGCTTTGCCCCCAATCAGCCCCAGCATTTT.